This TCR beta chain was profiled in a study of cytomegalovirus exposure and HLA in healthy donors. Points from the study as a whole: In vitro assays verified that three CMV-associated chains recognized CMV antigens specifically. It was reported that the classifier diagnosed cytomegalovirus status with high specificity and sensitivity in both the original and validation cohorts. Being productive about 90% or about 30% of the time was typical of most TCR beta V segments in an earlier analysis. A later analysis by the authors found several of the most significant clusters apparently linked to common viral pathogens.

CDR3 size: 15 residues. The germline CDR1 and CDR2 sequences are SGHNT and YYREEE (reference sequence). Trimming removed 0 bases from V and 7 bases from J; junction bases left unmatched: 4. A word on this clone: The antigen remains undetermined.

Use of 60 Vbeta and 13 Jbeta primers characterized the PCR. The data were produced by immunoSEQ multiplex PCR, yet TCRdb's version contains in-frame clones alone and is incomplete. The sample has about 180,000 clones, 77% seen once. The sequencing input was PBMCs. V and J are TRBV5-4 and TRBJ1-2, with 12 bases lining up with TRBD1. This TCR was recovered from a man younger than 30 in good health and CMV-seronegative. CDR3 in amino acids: CASSLGGTGGFGYTF. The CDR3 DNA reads TGTGCCAGCAGCTTGGGCGGGACAGGGGGCTTTGGCTACACCTTC.